The clone carrying this T cell receptor beta chain came up many times. Its antigen is unknown. The study left out patients who had uncontrolled infection, other autoimmune disease, pregnancy or lactation. In making diagnoses, clinical symptoms, serum thyroxine and TRAb, thyroid ultrasound and orbital computed tomography were all used. The germline V gene encodes CDR1 MNHEY and CDR2 SVGAGI. The CDR3 totals 14 residues. V lost 6 bases to trimming and J lost 0 bases, with 11 bases between them. This sample was taken from a study of T cells in Graves' hyperthyroidism and ophthalmopathy. Study findings and constraints: Blood samples included most of the expanded thyroid clonotypes exceeding 0.001.

Amplified regions were TCR beta CDR3 sequences from RNA transcripts. HTBI primers drove first-round RT-PCR of the TCR CDR3. Each CDR3 protein is one row after TCRdb ran MiXCR on the multiplex PCR reads. This repertoire shows about 610,000 distinct CDR3 sequences, roughly 14% found once; its top ten account for over 3.5%. The chain employs TRBV6-5 and TRBJ1-1, with D tentatively TRBD1 (5 bases). The receptor's source is a woman aged 40 to 50 with Graves' ophthalmopathy. The sequencing sample was made of blood. The CDR3 here is CASRAGFLNTEAFF. The CDR3 DNA is TGTGCCAGCAGGGCAGGGTTTCTGAACACTGAAGCTTTCTTT.